This T cell receptor (beta chain) was sequenced for a study of identical twins. This clonotype was seen repeatedly, ten times or more. What it binds is not known. Points from the study as a whole: The models gave estimates that fell short of the out-of-frame TCR alpha sharing seen in monozygotic twins. Findings depended on cross-sectional statistics rather than tracking the same donors. Fewer insertions characterized abundant cord blood beta clonotypes, whereas memory repertoires showed none.

TCRdb analysed the 5' RACE reads with MiXCR anew, one entry per CDR3 protein. The table shows some 500,000 distinct CDR3 sequences, with more than 9% occurring only once. Germline assignment: CDR1 GTSNPN and CDR2 SVGIG (reference sequence). CDR3 size: 17 residues. V shed 3 bases, J shed 6 bases, and the junction held 18 bases outside the gene matches. These same records also appear under a second study, on yellow fever vaccine responses in identical twins.

Sequenced: PBMCs. The receptor was derived from a woman under 30 in good health. The chain employs TRBV30 and TRBJ1-2; 8 bases are shared with TRBD1. CDR3 in DNA: TGTGCCTGGAGCCCCCCCGACAGGGGACGGGTATGGGATGGCTACACCTTC. It is translated as CAWSPPDRGRVWDGYTF.